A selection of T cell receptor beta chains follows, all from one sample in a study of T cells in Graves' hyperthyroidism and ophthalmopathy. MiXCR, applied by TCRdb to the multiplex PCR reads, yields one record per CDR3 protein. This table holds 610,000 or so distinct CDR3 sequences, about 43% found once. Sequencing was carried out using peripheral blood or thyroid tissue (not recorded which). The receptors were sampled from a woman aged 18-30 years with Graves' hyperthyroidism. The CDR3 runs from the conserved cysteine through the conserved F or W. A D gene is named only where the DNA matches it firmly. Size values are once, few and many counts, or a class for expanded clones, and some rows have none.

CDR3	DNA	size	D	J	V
CAASSTGSFNQPQHF	TGTGCCGCCTCCTCGACAGGGTCCTTCAATCAGCCCCAGCATTTT	many	TRBD1	TRBJ1-5	TRBV19
CSASGLAGGTGANVLTF	TGCAGTGCCTCGGGACTAGCGGGAGGTACCGGGGCCAACGTCCTGACTTTC	NA	TRBD2	TRBJ2-6	TRBV20-1
CASSGTLSNEQFF	TGCGCCAGCAGCGGCACTTTGTCCAATGAGCAGTTCTTC	NA	NA	TRBJ2-1	TRBV5-1
CSARQGGGELFF	TGCAGCGCTAGACAGGGGGGAGGGGAGCTGTTTTTT	NA	TRBD1	TRBJ2-2	TRBV29-1
CSAGWREGLTGELFF	TGCAGTGCGGGATGGCGGGAGGGCCTTACCGGGGAGCTGTTTTTT	NA	TRBD2	TRBJ2-2	TRBV20-1
CASSPIAPSYNEQYF	TGTGCCAGCAGCCCTATAGCGCCTTCCTACAATGAGCAGTACTTC	NA	NA	TRBJ2-7	TRBV7-8
CASSEDRVETQYF	TGTGCCAGCAGTGAGGACAGGGTGGAGACCCAGTACTTC	many	TRBD1	TRBJ2-5	TRBV2
CSAREYGSGETQYF	TGCAGTGCTAGAGAGTACGGGAGTGGGGAGACCCAGTACTTC	many	NA	TRBJ2-5	TRBV20-1
CASSPNRASF	TGTGCCAGCAGCCCAAACAGGGCTTCCTTT	NA	NA	TRBJ1-1	TRBV7-3
CASSVRLAGEETQYF	TGTGCCAGCAGTGTTCGACTAGCGGGCGAAGAGACCCAGTACTTC	NA	TRBD2	TRBJ2-5	TRBV12-3/TRBV12-4
CALYKGGTQNTF	TGTGCCTTATATAAGGGTGGGACCCAGAACACCTTC	many	NA	TRBJ1-2	TRBV7-2
CASSLSHQETQYF	TGCGCCAGCAGCTTGTCCCACCAAGAGACCCAGTACTTC	many	NA	TRBJ2-5	TRBV5-1
CASSSSTLPGEEGGQAFF	TGTGCCAGCAGTTCTAGCACCCTTCCCGGGGAGGAGGGGGGGCAGGCTTTCTTT	once	NA	TRBJ1-1	TRBV14
CAISGTGYGYTF	TGTGCCATCAGTGGGACAGGGTATGGCTACACCTTC	NA	TRBD1	TRBJ1-2	TRBV10-3
CASSIDQYTGELFF	TGTGCCAGTAGTATAGACCAATACACCGGGGAGCTGTTTTTT	few	NA	TRBJ2-2	TRBV19
CSASVTGDRSNSPLHF	TGCAGTGCCAGCGTCACCGGGGATCGGAGTAATTCACCCCTCCACTTT	NA	NA	TRBJ1-6	TRBV20-1
CSARTQGVKPDTEAFF	TGCAGTGCTAGGACCCAGGGTGTAAAGCCGGACACTGAAGCTTTCTTT	many	NA	TRBJ1-1	TRBV20-1
CSAHDRDGGAQHF	TGCAGTGCTCACGACAGGGATGGGGGAGCCCAGCATTTT	many	TRBD1	TRBJ1-5	TRBV20-1
CASSPFPQGGIFDEQYF	TGTGCCAGCTCTCCATTTCCCCAGGGCGGGATATTCGACGAGCAGTACTTC	NA	NA	TRBJ2-7	TRBV18
CASSVGRDQPQHF	TGTGCCAGCAGCGTCGGGAGGGATCAGCCCCAGCATTTT	NA	NA	TRBJ1-5	TRBV9
CASRTTGYVTQYF	TGTGCCAGCAGGACGACAGGGTATGTGACCCAGTACTTC	NA	TRBD1	TRBJ2-5	TRBV11-2
CATSRDTGANVLTF	TGTGCCACCAGCAGAGATACCGGGGCCAACGTCCTGACTTTC	NA	NA	TRBJ2-6	TRBV15
CASAIFKGRGRLTDEQYF	TGTGCCAGCGCAATCTTTAAGGGCAGGGGACGGCTTACGGACGAGCAGTACTTC	many	NA	TRBJ2-7	TRBV13
CASSSLGVSNQPQHF	TGTGCCAGCAGCTCCCTGGGCGTGAGCAATCAGCCCCAGCATTTT	many	NA	TRBJ1-5	TRBV7-2
CASGGTGTGELFF	TGTGCCAGCGGGGGCACAGGCACCGGGGAGCTGTTTTTT	many	NA	TRBJ2-2	TRBV7-9
CASSSTGTGYYGYTF	TGTGCCAGCAGCAGCACCGGGACAGGGTACTATGGCTACACCTTC	many	TRBD1	TRBJ1-2	TRBV11-3
CSARDGLNNEQFF	TGCAGTGCTAGAGACGGTCTGAACAATGAGCAGTTCTTC	few	NA	TRBJ2-1	TRBV20-1
CASSHEGMNTEAFF	TGTGCCAGCAGCCATGAAGGAATGAACACTGAAGCTTTCTTT	many	NA	TRBJ1-1	TRBV4-2
CASSLAGTTFYEQYF	TGTGCCAGCAGTTTGGCCGGGACCACCTTCTACGAGCAGTACTTC	few	NA	TRBJ2-7	TRBV27
CASSLGVGASTETQYF	TGTGCCAGCAGCTTAGGGGTGGGAGCTAGCACAGAGACCCAGTACTTC	NA	NA	TRBJ2-5	TRBV7-2
CASSFNRGTYEQYF	TGCGCCAGCAGCTTTAACAGGGGAACCTACGAGCAGTACTTC	many	TRBD1	TRBJ2-7	TRBV5-1
CASSEGADRGTGELFF	TGTGCCAGCAGTGAAGGAGCGGACAGGGGGACCGGGGAGCTGTTTTTT	once	TRBD1	TRBJ2-2	TRBV2
CASSRTGVVAGYTF	TGTGCCAGCAGTAGGACAGGGGTTGTGGCTGGCTACACCTTC	NA	TRBD1	TRBJ1-2	TRBV2
CASSPHNQEAQYF	TGTGCCAGCAGCCCACACAATCAAGAGGCCCAGTACTTC	NA	NA	TRBJ2-5	TRBV3-1
CASSGRGRDYEQYF	TGTGCCAGCAGCGGTAGGGGGAGGGACTACGAGCAGTACTTC	NA	NA	TRBJ2-7	TRBV7-9
CASCRVPQETQYF	TGCGCCAGCTGCCGGGTTCCGCAAGAGACCCAGTACTTC	many	NA	TRBJ2-5	TRBV4-1
CASSGSSENTEAFF	TGTGCCAGCAGCGGGTCTAGCGAGAACACTGAAGCTTTCTTT	NA	NA	TRBJ1-1	TRBV7-2
CSATRQGAWNTEAFF	TGCAGTGCTACCCGACAGGGGGCTTGGAACACTGAAGCTTTCTTT	many	TRBD1	TRBJ1-1	TRBV20-1
CASRPDRGETQYF	TGTGCCAGCAGGCCCGACAGGGGGGAGACCCAGTACTTC	once	TRBD1	TRBJ2-5	TRBV2
CASSPLGRLNFQETQYF	TGTGCCAGCAGCCCCCTCGGACGCCTAAACTTCCAAGAGACCCAGTACTTC	NA	NA	TRBJ2-5	TRBV6-1
CASSSPRPRGTEAFF	TGCGCCAGCAGCTCACCCCGACCTAGGGGCACTGAAGCTTTCTTT	NA	NA	TRBJ1-1	TRBV5-1
CASSLAQAGVGYTF	TGTGCCAGCAGCTTGGCCCAGGCAGGGGTTGGCTACACCTTC	many	NA	TRBJ1-2	TRBV5-8
CSVRYRDRGLYEQFF	TGCAGCGTTAGATACCGGGACAGGGGGCTGTATGAGCAGTTCTTC	NA	TRBD1	TRBJ2-1	TRBV29-1
CASSRLSRSKNTEAFF	TGTGCCAGCAGCCGCCTCAGCCGAAGTAAGAACACTGAAGCTTTCTTT	many	NA	TRBJ1-1	TRBV6-6
CASSGAGGTDTQYF	TGCGCCAGCAGTGGAGCGGGAGGCACAGATACGCAGTATTTT	few	TRBD2	TRBJ2-3	TRBV10-2